The T cell receptor (beta chain) under discussion was sequenced for a study of beta chain features in type 1 diabetes. Remarks on this clone: Its cognate antigen is unknown.

Study results and limitations: Relative to healthy donors, patients appeared to have naive, central memory and Treg TCRB repertoires that were more similar. Type 1 diabetes patients showed a moderate but significant shortening of TCRB CDR3s in all four CD4+ subsets. High TCR expression in some cells could lead to their over-representation in cDNA sequencing.

The CDR3 is 13 residues long. Germline V lookup: CDR1 SGHNT, CDR2 YYREEE (reference sequence). J lost 4 bases, V lost 5 bases, and 5 bases had no gene match. A sort by CD45RO/CCR7/CD25/CD127/CD95/CD27 yielded CD4+ naive, central memory, regulatory and stem cell-like memory cells. Sorted populations all had greater than 95% purity. TCRB transcripts that were expressed got sequenced, as all of the isolated RNA had been reverse transcribed. Here immunoSEQ multiplex PCR was the method, and the copy in TCRdb shows in-frame clones only, minus some. Of hundreds of thousands of clones in the sample, 11% to 15% were seen once.

The clonotype comes from a young man with type 1 diabetes. What was sequenced was naive CD4+ T cells from blood. This sequence joins TRBV5-4 and TRBJ1-1; TRBD1 agrees at 7 bases. CDR3 in DNA: TGTGCCAGCAGGGTTCAGGGGGGCACTGAAGCTTTCTTT. Amino acid sequence: CASRVQGGTEAFF.